The 26 T cell receptor beta chains below all came from one sample that was sequenced in a study of cytomegalovirus exposure and HLA in healthy donors. The PCR employed 60 Vbeta primers together with 13 Jbeta primers. Using immunoSEQ multiplex PCR, the repertoire was profiled, and TCRdb retains in-frame clones only, with some absent. Altogether just over 200,000 clones are present, 82% being singletons, with the ten largest covering approximately 2.5%. The sequencing sample was made of PBMCs. The receptors come from a woman aged 35 to 49 in good health and CMV-seronegative.

The V gene is TRBV10-1, the J gene TRBJ2-3, with D perhaps TRBD2 (6 bases). The germline CDR1 and CDR2 sequences are WNHNN and SYGVQD (reference sequence). The CDR3 totals 14 residues. Trimming pared 8 bases from V and 2 bases from J, leaving 14 bases between. The CDR3 is CASAAGSFTDTQYF. The CDR3 DNA is TGCGCCAGCGCGGCCGGGAGTTTCACAGATACGCAGTATTTT.

The chain has TRBV4-1 and TRBJ1-2, with D maybe TRBD1 (6 bases). This CDR3 has 14 residues. V was trimmed by 0 bases and J by 4 bases, leaving 9 bases between them. Germline V lookup: CDR1 MGHRA, CDR2 YSYEKL. The CDR3 nucleotides are TGCGCCAGCAGCCAAGATGACAGGAGCTATGGCTACACCTTC. This codes for CASSQDDRSYGYTF.

V and J are TRBV5-1 and TRBJ2-1; TRBD1 might be the D (6 bases). The V end lost 5 bases, the J end lost 4 bases, and 19 bases lay between the germline ends. Per germline, CDR1 SGHRS and CDR2 YFSETQ. This CDR3 has 16 amino acids. The CDR3 spells CASRQSGAPMYNEQFF. The CDR3 DNA reads as TGCGCCAGCAGGCAATCAGGGGCACCAATGTACAATGAGCAGTTCTTC.

The chain recombines TRBV18 with TRBJ1-1; TRBD1 might be the D (5 bases). The V gene's germline CDR1 is KGHSH and CDR2 LQKENI. CDR3 size: 17 residues. Trimming took 0 bases from V and 0 from J, leaving 14 bases between them. The CDR3 reads CASSPPLTEFMNTEAFF. CDR3 sequence (DNA): TGTGCCAGCTCACCACCATTGACAGAATTCATGAACACTGAAGCTTTCTTT. Variable domain in full (rest from reference TRBV18 and TRBJ1-1): NAGVMQNPRHLVRRRGQEARLRCSPMKGHSHVYWYRQLPEEGLKFMVYLQKENIIDESGMPKERFSAEFPKEGPSILRIQQVVRGDSAAYFCASSPPLTEFMNTEAFFGQGTRLTVV.

The chain couples TRBV6-1 to TRBJ1-1; perhaps TRBD1 as D (6 bases). There are 13 residues in the CDR3. In germline, CDR1 is MNHNS, CDR2 SASEGT. V dropped 7 bases and J dropped 9 bases, with 18 bases sitting between them. As DNA, the CDR3 is TGTGCCAGCAAACCAACAGGGCGATCACAAGCTTTCTTT. It is translated as CASKPTGRSQAFF.

This rearrangement joins TRBV27 to TRBJ1-1, with D tentatively TRBD1 (6 bases). CDR3 length: 14 residues. V lost 5 bases, J lost 3 bases, and 13 bases lay in between. Per germline, CDR1 MNHEY and CDR2 SMNVEV (reference sequence). CDR3 amino acids: CASSDRFRDTEAFF. CDR3 sequence (DNA): TGTGCCAGCAGTGACAGGTTTAGGGACACTGAAGCTTTCTTT.

The chain employs TRBV18 and TRBJ1-2; 10 bases match TRBD1. Germline V gene data show CDR1 as KGHSH and CDR2 as LQKENI. V lost 6 bases, J lost 6 bases, and 7 bases stayed unmatched. This CDR3 contains 14 residues. The CDR3: CASSPTGTGDGYTF. CDR3 bases: TGTGCCAGCTCCCCCACCGGGACAGGGGATGGCTACACCTTC.

This clone was counted only a few times. The CDR3 spells CASSILAGGMYNEQFF. The CDR3 DNA reads TGTGCCAGTAGTATACTAGCGGGAGGTATGTACAATGAGCAGTTCTTC. The chain has TRBV19 and TRBJ2-1; TRBD2 matches 11 bases. V gave up 2 bases and J gave up 4 bases; unmatched junction bases: 4. The germline gives CDR1 LNHDA, CDR2 SQIVND (reference sequence). CDR3 length equals 16 residues. Filled out from reference TRBV19 and TRBJ2-1, the complete variable domain reads DGGITQSPKYLFRKEGQNVTLSCEQNLNHDAMYWYRQDPGQGLRLIYYSQIVNDFQKGDIAEGYSVSREKKESFPLTVTSAQKNPTAFYLCASSILAGGMYNEQFFGPGTRLTVL.

The chain couples TRBV7-8 to TRBJ1-5; the match to TRBD1 covers 9 bases. Trimming cost V 5 bases and J 3 bases; bases outside gene matches: 2. Germline loops: CDR1 SGHVS, CDR2 FQNEAQ. This CDR3 has 14 residues. Here the CDR3 reads CASSRTGDNQPQHF. The CDR3 nucleotides read TGTGCCAGCAGCAGGACAGGGGACAATCAGCCCCAGCATTTT.

This chain connects TRBV5-1 to TRBJ2-1; 8 positions match TRBD2. Trimming removed 4 bases from V and 4 bases from J; junction bases left unmatched: 7. Germline assignment: CDR1 SGHRS and CDR2 YFSETQ. CDR3 length equals 15 residues. The CDR3 nucleotides read TGCGCCAGCAGCCCCGCCAGCGGGGGATACAATGAGCAGTTCTTC. It encodes CASSPASGGYNEQFF.

This clone was picked up one time. V is TRBV5-1 and J is TRBJ2-7; a possible D gene is TRBD2 (5 bases). There are 14 residues in the CDR3. In germline, CDR1 is SGHRS, CDR2 YFSETQ. The germline V and J ends were trimmed by 0 bases and 3 bases, with 10 bases remaining between them. The CDR3 region is CASSLVSRDYEQYF. The CDR3 bases are TGCGCCAGCAGCTTGGTATCTCGGGACTACGAGCAGTACTTC.

The rearrangement uses TRBV28 and TRBJ1-2, with TRBD1 matching over 10 bases. Germline V gene sequence: CDR1 MDHEN, CDR2 SYDVKM. The CDR3 is made up of 15 amino acids. J lost 7 bases, V lost 3 bases, and 8 bases had no gene match. CDR3 nucleotide sequence: TGTGCCAGCAGTTTGGGAGGGACAGGGGTTTTTGGCTACACCTTC. Its translation is CASSLGGTGVFGYTF.

The chain carries TRBV5-1 and TRBJ1-4; 7 bases map to TRBD1. The germline gives CDR1 SGHRS, CDR2 YFSETQ. The trim removed 0 bases at V and 7 bases at J, leaving 6 bases unmatched. This CDR3 spans 15 amino acids. CDR3 residues: CASSLAGQAGEKLFF. Written as DNA, the CDR3 is TGCGCCAGCAGCTTGGCCGGACAGGCGGGTGAAAAACTGTTTTTT.

The V gene is TRBV28, the J gene TRBJ2-3, with a tentative D call TRBD2 (5 bases). Germline V gene lookup returns CDR1 MDHEN and CDR2 SYDVKM. Trimming took off 0 bases at V and 1 base at J, with 8 bases between the two ends. The CDR3 has 15 amino acids. The CDR3 region is CASSLWTEGTDTQYF. Written as DNA, the CDR3 is TGTGCCAGCAGTTTATGGACGGAGGGCACAGATACGCAGTATTTT.

This clone showed up just a few times. The rearrangement links TRBV5-6 to TRBJ2-7, with TRBD2 matching over 7 bases. The V and J ends lost 4 bases and 5 bases, in that order; junction bases with no gene match: 3. This CDR3 spans 12 amino acids. CDR1 is SGHDT, CDR2 YYEEEE, per germline. The CDR3 sequence is CASSGGSNEQYF. DNA for the CDR3: TGTGCCAGCAGCGGCGGGAGTAACGAGCAGTACTTC.

V is TRBV30 and J is TRBJ2-7; D remains ambiguous. The CDR3 runs 11 residues. Germline CDR1 reads GTSNPN; CDR2 reads SVGIG (reference sequence). The germline V and J ends were trimmed by 2 bases and 4 bases, with 6 bases remaining between them. The CDR3: CAWSNSYEQYF. CDR3 bases: TGTGCCTGGAGTAACAGTTACGAGCAGTACTTC. The whole variable domain, filled in from reference TRBV30 and TRBJ2-7, reads SQTIHQWPATLVQPVGSPLSLECTVEGTSNPNLYWYRQAAGRGLQLLFYSVGIGQISSEVPQNLSASRPQDRQFILSSKKLLLSDSGFYLCAWSNSYEQYFGPGTRLTVT.

The chain joins TRBV29-1 to TRBJ2-1; possible D gene TRBD2, 6 bases. CDR1 SQVTM and CDR2 ANQGSEA come from the germline V gene. V was trimmed by 7 bases and J by 9 bases, leaving 22 bases between them. This CDR3 comprises 14 residues. CDR3 coding DNA: TGCAGCGGCCAAACATCTGGGGCGGGACGTGAGCAGTTCTTC. Encoded protein: CSGQTSGAGREQFF.

This clone was counted only a few times. The gene calls are TRBV25-1 and TRBJ1-3; D perhaps matches TRBD1 (6 bases). CDR3 length: 13 amino acids. Trimming pared 4 bases from V and 4 bases from J, leaving 8 bases between. Germline V gene lookup returns CDR1 MGHDK and CDR2 SYGVNS. The CDR3: CASSVGAGNTIYF. The DNA of the CDR3 is TGTGCCAGCAGTGTGGGGGCCGGAAACACCATATATTTT.

The V and J genes are TRBV5-1 and TRBJ1-1; 7 bases are a match to TRBD1. CDR1 and CDR2 (germline): SGHRS, YFSETQ. The ends lost 4 bases at V and 3 bases at J; junction bases unmatched: 6. This CDR3 has 14 residues. CDR3 sequence reads: CASSLGQSYTEAFF. The CDR3 DNA reads TGCGCCAGCAGCCTGGGACAGTCTTACACTGAAGCTTTCTTT. Filled out from reference TRBV5-1 and TRBJ1-1, the complete variable domain reads KAGVTQTPRYLIKTRGQQVTLSCSPISGHRSVSWYQQTPGQGLQFLFEYFSETQRNKGNFPGRFSGRQFSNSRSEMNVSTLELGDSALYLCASSLGQSYTEAFFGQGTRLTVV.

The chain employs TRBV7-9 and TRBJ2-7; D gene uncertain. There are 12 residues in the CDR3. V dropped 3 bases and J dropped 0 bases, with 3 bases sitting between them. Per the germline V gene, CDR1 is SEHNR and CDR2 is FQNEAQ (reference sequence). Written as DNA, the CDR3 is TGTGCCAGCAGCTTCGGCTCCTACGAGCAGTACTTC. The encoded protein is CASSFGSYEQYF.

The chain has TRBV6-1 and TRBJ1-5, with 8 bases aligning to TRBD1. The CDR3 sequence is 15 residues long. V was pared by 10 bases and J by 6 bases, with 14 bases of the junction left unmatched. Germline assignment: CDR1 MNHNS and CDR2 SASEGT. The chain's CDR3 is CATKLNDRGRQPQHF. For the CDR3, the DNA is TGTGCCACCAAACTTAACGACAGGGGCCGTCAGCCCCAGCATTTT.

The chain links TRBV5-8 to TRBJ2-1, with 8 bases identical to TRBD1. In germline, CDR1 is SGHTS, CDR2 YDEGEE. V was pared by 0 bases and J by 6 bases, with 5 bases of the junction left unmatched. The CDR3 loop spans 15 amino acids. CDR3 sequence reads: CASSLGTGGPNEQFF. In DNA, the CDR3 is TGTGCCAGCAGCTTGGGTACAGGGGGGCCCAATGAGCAGTTCTTC.

This sequence joins TRBV28 and TRBJ2-3; weak D call: TRBD2 (6 bases). The germline V gene encodes CDR1 MDHEN and CDR2 SYDVKM. The CDR3 extends over 15 amino acids. V gave up 7 bases and J gave up 2 bases, with 16 bases separating them. CDR3 protein: CASTRGGATTDTQYF. CDR3 nucleotide sequence: TGTGCCAGCACTAGGGGCGGGGCTACCACAGATACGCAGTATTTT.

V usage is TRBV27 and J usage is TRBJ2-3; 12 bases agree with TRBD1. The length of the CDR3 is 19 residues. J was trimmed by 4 bases and V by 7 bases; bases with no gene match: 18. Germline CDR1 is MNHEY and CDR2 is SMNVEV (reference sequence). Here the CDR3 DNA reads TGTGCCAGCACCGGGCTCGGGACAGGGGGCTTCTTCGAACCAGATACGCAGTATTTT. Protein sequence: CASTGLGTGGFFEPDTQYF.

This clone turned up a few times. J is TRBJ2-1 and V is TRBV7-9; 9 nucleotides match TRBD2. Trimming cost V 9 bases and J 7 bases; bases outside gene matches: 10. There are 14 residues in the CDR3. Per germline, CDR1 SEHNR and CDR2 FQNEAQ (reference sequence). The chain's CDR3 is CASQPGLASNEQFF. CDR3 DNA: TGTGCCAGTCAACCGGGACTAGCTTCGAATGAGCAGTTCTTC.

The chain has TRBV19 and TRBJ1-2; 7 positions match TRBD1. V dropped 3 bases and J dropped 5; count of bases not matched to a gene: 6. The germline gives CDR1 LNHDA, CDR2 SQIVND (reference sequence). The CDR3 extends over 14 amino acids. CDR3 protein: CASSMPGTAYGYTF. The DNA for the CDR3 is TGTGCCAGTAGTATGCCAGGGACAGCATATGGCTACACCTTC.